Shown below are 27 T cell receptor beta chains from a single sample sequenced in a study of response to subunit inactivated influenza vaccine. MiXCR, applied by TCRdb to the RT-PCR reads, yields one record per CDR3 protein. This sample yields some 520,000 distinct CDR3 sequences, of which about 15% are seen a single time; 3% belongs to the top ten. Sequences were derived from CD4+ T cells sorted from PBMCs, sampled approximately 25 months after vaccination. All receptors come from a man aged 50 to 75 who received an inactivated influenza vaccine.

This clonotype came up a few times. The rearrangement links TRBV27 to TRBJ2-5; D uncertain. The germline gives CDR1 MNHEY, CDR2 SMNVEV (reference sequence). Trimming stripped 3 bases from V and 12 bases from J, with 17 bases between. This CDR3 comprises 13 residues. CDR3 sequence: CASSLSGPPAKYF. DNA of the CDR3: TGTGCCAGCAGTTTGTCCGGCCCCCCCGCCAAGTACTTC.

The table lists this clonotype with many counts. The chain joins TRBV5-1 to TRBJ1-1; TRBD1 is a possible D gene (6 bases). With 4 bases removed from V and 6 bases from J, the gap between germline ends came to 16 bases. Germline CDR1 reads SGHRS; CDR2 reads YFSETQ. The CDR3 totals 14 residues. The CDR3 is CASSMSGVGAEAFF. Here the CDR3 DNA reads TGCGCCAGCAGCATGTCAGGGGTAGGGGCTGAAGCTTTCTTT.

This clonotype has just a few counts. The chain uses TRBV12-3 or TRBV12-4 and TRBJ2-1, with 8 bases aligning to TRBD2. V shed 4 bases, J shed 2 bases, and the junction held 4 bases outside the gene matches. This CDR3 contains 15 residues. CDR3 coding DNA: TGTGCCAGCAGTTCCACGGGAGGGACCTACAATGAGCAGTTCTTC. Amino acid sequence: CASSSTGGTYNEQFF.

This clonotype was found many times. The chain links TRBV24-1 to TRBJ2-1, with 9 bases fitting TRBD2. The CDR3 is 14 residues long. Per germline, CDR1 KGHDR and CDR2 SFDVKD. V was clipped by 5 bases and J by 9 bases; unmatched bases: 7. For the CDR3, the DNA is TGTGCCACCAGTGTAGCGGGAGTCGCGGCTGAGCAGTTCTTC. Translating gives CATSVAGVAAEQFF.

This clonotype appeared a few times. This chain joins TRBV12-3 or TRBV12-4 and TRBJ2-1; D is uncertain. Trimming took 8 bases from V and 9 from J, leaving 14 bases between them. This CDR3 contains 12 residues. CDR3 nucleotide sequence: TGTGCCAGCGGGAAGGGTTGGAGTGAGCAGTTCTTC. This gives the protein CASGKGWSEQFF.

Here the CDR3 DNA reads TGTGCCAGCAGCCCCCGCTTCGGAGGGGGCGACGAGCAGTACTTC. Its translation is CASSPRFGGGDEQYF. The V call is TRBV5-4, the J call TRBJ2-7; D may be TRBD1 (7 bases). Germline loops: CDR1 SGHNT, CDR2 YYREEE (reference sequence). There are 15 residues in the CDR3. Trimming removed 4 bases at V and 5 bases at J, with 19 bases between.

V is TRBV12-3 or TRBV12-4 and J is TRBJ2-7; weak D call: TRBD2 (6 bases). The germline V and J ends were trimmed by 1 base and 6 bases, with 13 bases remaining between them. CDR3 length: 14 amino acids. The CDR3 spells CASSLVRGSGEQYF. The CDR3 DNA sequence: TGTGCCAGCAGTTTAGTTCGGGGGTCTGGCGAGCAGTACTTC.

The CDR3 region has the DNA TGTGCCAGCAGCTTACAAGTGGGAGGGCCGGGAGATACGCAGTATTTT. Its translation is CASSLQVGGPGDTQYF. The chain joins TRBV7-2 to TRBJ2-3, with 7 bases fitting TRBD2. The germline V gene encodes CDR1 SGHTA and CDR2 FQGNSA. With V trimmed by 2 bases and J by 5 bases, 10 bases remained unmatched. This CDR3 is 16 amino acids long.

The chain recombines TRBV5-1 with TRBJ2-1, with 10 bases identical to TRBD2. The CDR3 loop spans 15 amino acids. Germline CDR1 is SGHRS and CDR2 is YFSETQ. Germline trimming cut 4 bases from V and 3 bases from J; bases unmatched to any gene: 4. CDR3 loop: CASSPIAGGYNEQFF. As DNA, the CDR3 is TGCGCCAGCAGCCCAATAGCGGGGGGCTACAATGAGCAGTTCTTC.

There are a few counts of this clonotype. The chain combines TRBV20-1 with TRBJ2-7; possibly TRBD2 for D (5 bases). This CDR3 is built from 12 residues. The V gene's germline CDR1 is DFQATT and CDR2 SNEGSKA (reference sequence). V lost 5 bases, J lost 0 bases, and 8 bases lay in between. The CDR3 reads CSASGDSYEQYF. The CDR3 region has the DNA TGCAGTGCTTCCGGGGACTCCTACGAGCAGTACTTC.

This clonotype was seen a handful of times. The rearrangement uses TRBV4-3 and TRBJ2-1, with D perhaps matching TRBD1 (6 bases). The CDR3 consists of 15 residues. V lost 1 base and J 4 bases, leaving 11 bases between the germline ends. Germline lookup yields CDR1 LGHNA and CDR2 YSLEER. The CDR3 reads CASSQGTATYNEQFF. CDR3 nucleotide sequence: TGCGCCAGCAGCCAAGGGACAGCCACTTACAATGAGCAGTTCTTC.

J is TRBJ1-3 and V is TRBV28, with D uncertain. The CDR3 consists of 13 residues. Per the germline V gene, CDR1 is MDHEN and CDR2 is SYDVKM. V gave up 7 bases and J gave up 0 bases, with 7 bases separating them. CDR3 protein: CASKRVSGNTIYF. The CDR3 DNA reads as TGTGCCAGCAAGCGGGTCTCTGGAAACACCATATATTTT.

This clonotype has a handful of counts. The chain recombines TRBV4-1 with TRBJ2-3; perhaps D is TRBD1 or TRBD2 (5 bases each). This CDR3 has 16 amino acids. Germline CDR1 and CDR2: MGHRA and YSYEKL. V lost 5 bases and J 6 bases, leaving 21 bases between the germline ends. CDR3 DNA sequence: TGCGCCAGCAGCTCCCGCGGGCAGGGACGGTCGGATACGCAGTATTTT. Translation: CASSSRGQGRSDTQYF.

This clonotype appeared many times. The chain recombines TRBV6-1 with TRBJ2-3; tentatively, D is TRBD2 (6 bases). This CDR3 has 13 amino acids. V lost 11 bases and J lost 3, with 15 bases in between. Per germline, CDR1 MNHNS and CDR2 SASEGT. The CDR3 is CAGRASATDTQYF. The CDR3 coding sequence is TGTGCCGGACGGGCTAGCGCGACAGATACGCAGTATTTT.

This clonotype was observed a few times. V is TRBV20-1 and J is TRBJ2-3, with D possibly called TRBD1 or TRBD2 (6 bases each). V lost 3 bases to trimming and J lost 4 bases, with 17 bases between them. Germline loops: CDR1 DFQATT, CDR2 SNEGSKA (reference sequence). The CDR3 length is 15 residues. In DNA, the CDR3 is TGCAGTGCTAGCCCCGCCGGGGGCCTTCCAGATACGCAGTATTTT. Translating gives CSASPAGGLPDTQYF.

The rearrangement uses TRBV5-1 and TRBJ2-6; TRBD1 matches 8 bases. This CDR3 is built from 16 residues. Trimming took 5 bases from V and 9 from J; bases not matched to a gene: 13. Germline assignment: CDR1 SGHRS and CDR2 YFSETQ. CDR3 in DNA: TGCGCCAGCAGGGTTAGGACAGGGTATCCTGACAACGTCCTGACTTTC. This translates into CASRVRTGYPDNVLTF.

This chain joins TRBV5-1 and TRBJ2-2, with TRBD1 as a possible D gene (6 bases). The germline V and J ends were trimmed by 5 bases and 2 bases, with 10 bases remaining between them. Per the germline V gene, CDR1 is SGHRS and CDR2 is YFSETQ. The CDR3 consists of 14 residues. The CDR3 DNA reads TGCGCCAGCAGACCACAGGGAAACACCGGGGAGCTGTTTTTT. This gives the protein CASRPQGNTGELFF.

Worth noting for this clonotype: At one end, the junction sequence differs from germline, possibly due to a read error. The chain carries TRBV20-1 and TRBJ2-5, with D tentatively TRBD1 (5 bases). The length of the CDR3 is 15 residues. Germline-derived CDR1 and CDR2 are DFQATT and SNEGSKA (reference sequence). In DNA form, the CDR3 reads TGCAGTGCTGGAGATGGGGCGCGAGATAAAGAGACCCAGTACTTC. Its protein product is CSAGDGARDKETQYF.

The chain has TRBV19 and TRBJ2-5; no clear D. The CDR3 consists of 15 residues. The germline V gene encodes CDR1 LNHDA and CDR2 SQIVND (reference sequence). Trimming left V 0 bases short and J 2 bases short, with 10 bases between. CDR3 loop: CASSIERFNQETQYF. DNA of the CDR3: TGTGCCAGTAGTATAGAACGGTTTAATCAAGAGACCCAGTACTTC.

At least ten counts were recorded for this clonotype. The J gene is TRBJ2-5, the V gene TRBV7-3, with D perhaps being TRBD1 or TRBD2 (6 bases each). CDR1 and CDR2 (germline): SGHTA, FQGTGA. CDR3 length: 13 amino acids. Trimming took off 6 bases at V and 3 bases at J, with 11 bases between the two ends. The CDR3 protein is CASSRGVEETQYF. The CDR3 DNA follows: TGTGCCAGCAGTAGGGGGGTGGAAGAGACCCAGTACTTC.

This clonotype was counted a single time. This rearrangement joins TRBV6-4 to TRBJ2-7; perhaps TRBD2 as D (7 bases). V shed 0 bases and J shed 6 bases, with 15 bases lying between them. The CDR3 spans 15 residues. The germline CDR1 and CDR2 sequences are MRHNA and SNTAGT. CDR3 nucleotides: TGTGCCAGCAGTGACTCAGAGGGGGGGCGTTTCGAGCAGTACTTC. It yields the protein CASSDSEGGRFEQYF.

This clonotype was detected a few times. CDR3 region: CASSRERGGPDTQYF. The CDR3 nucleotides read TGCGCCAGCAGCCGGGAGCGGGGGGGTCCAGATACGCAGTATTTT. The chain is built from TRBV5-1 and TRBJ2-3; 10 bases align to TRBD2. This CDR3 contains 15 residues. Germline V gene lookup returns CDR1 SGHRS and CDR2 YFSETQ. V trimming: 4 bases; J trimming: 4 bases; junction bases outside the gene matches: 6.

The rearrangement links TRBV5-4 to TRBJ2-7; possibly TRBD1 or TRBD2 for D (5 bases each). V was trimmed by 3 bases and J by 1 base, leaving 8 bases between them. The germline CDR1 and CDR2 sequences are SGHNT and YYREEE (reference sequence). The CDR3 length is 13 residues. The CDR3 here is CASSWDGSYEQYF. DNA of the CDR3: TGTGCCAGCAGCTGGGACGGTTCCTACGAGCAGTACTTC. The entire variable domain, with the rest obtained from reference TRBV5-4 and TRBJ2-7, is as follows: ETGVTQSPTHLIKTRGQQVTLRCSSQSGHNTVSWYQQALGQGPQFIFQYYREEENGRGNFPPRFSGLQFPNYSSELNVNALELDDSALYLCASSWDGSYEQYFGPGTRLTVT.

The V gene is TRBV25-1, the J gene TRBJ2-7, with D perhaps matching TRBD1 (5 bases). CDR1 is MGHDK and CDR2 is SYGVNS in the germline V gene. The CDR3 length is 20 residues. V lost 5 bases and J 3 bases, leaving 32 bases between the germline ends. The CDR3 loop reads CASSWPPGRRYPPLNYEQYF. The CDR3, as DNA: TGTGCCAGCAGTTGGCCCCCAGGGCGACGGTACCCTCCTTTGAACTACGAGCAGTACTTC.

This rearrangement joins TRBV29-1 to TRBJ2-7, with D perhaps given as TRBD1 or TRBD2 (6 bases each). V lost 7 bases and J 4 bases, leaving 20 bases between the germline ends. The CDR3 contains 14 residues. Germline V gene data show CDR1 as SQVTM and CDR2 as ANQGSEA. CDR3 sequence reads: CSAIGGQGSYEQYF. CDR3 DNA: TGCAGCGCCATAGGAGGGCAGGGGAGTTACGAGCAGTACTTC.

Only a few counts were recorded for this clonotype. The chain uses TRBV20-1 and TRBJ1-1, with TRBD1 matching 8 bases. Germline V gives CDR1 DFQATT, CDR2 SNEGSKA (reference sequence). The ends lost 0 bases at V and 2 bases at J; junction bases unmatched: 8. The CDR3 runs 16 residues. CDR3: CSARDLSGQGNTEAFF. The CDR3 DNA follows: TGCAGTGCTAGAGATCTAAGCGGACAGGGAAACACTGAAGCTTTCTTT.

This chain connects TRBV20-1 to TRBJ1-5, with D possibly matching TRBD1 (6 bases). Germline CDR1 reads DFQATT; CDR2 reads SNEGSKA (reference sequence). The CDR3 covers 13 residues. Trimming stripped 3 bases from V and 4 bases from J, with 10 bases between. The CDR3 sequence: CSASQGWNQPQHF. CDR3 sequence (DNA): TGCAGTGCTAGTCAGGGGTGGAATCAGCCCCAGCATTTT.